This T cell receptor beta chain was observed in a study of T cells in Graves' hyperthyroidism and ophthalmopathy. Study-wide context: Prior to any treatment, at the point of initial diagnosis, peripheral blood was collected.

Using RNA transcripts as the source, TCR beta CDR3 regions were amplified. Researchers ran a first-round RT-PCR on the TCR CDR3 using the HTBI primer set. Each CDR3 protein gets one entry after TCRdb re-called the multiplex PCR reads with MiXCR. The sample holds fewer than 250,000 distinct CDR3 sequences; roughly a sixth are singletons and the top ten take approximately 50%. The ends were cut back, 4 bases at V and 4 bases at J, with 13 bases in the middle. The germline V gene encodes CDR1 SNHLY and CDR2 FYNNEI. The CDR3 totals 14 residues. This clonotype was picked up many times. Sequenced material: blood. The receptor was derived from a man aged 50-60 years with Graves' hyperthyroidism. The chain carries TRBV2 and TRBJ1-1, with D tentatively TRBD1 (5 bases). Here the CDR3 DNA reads TGTGCCAGCAGTGCCCCCGGGGGTGCCACTGAAGCTTTCTTT. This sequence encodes CASSAPGGATEAFF.